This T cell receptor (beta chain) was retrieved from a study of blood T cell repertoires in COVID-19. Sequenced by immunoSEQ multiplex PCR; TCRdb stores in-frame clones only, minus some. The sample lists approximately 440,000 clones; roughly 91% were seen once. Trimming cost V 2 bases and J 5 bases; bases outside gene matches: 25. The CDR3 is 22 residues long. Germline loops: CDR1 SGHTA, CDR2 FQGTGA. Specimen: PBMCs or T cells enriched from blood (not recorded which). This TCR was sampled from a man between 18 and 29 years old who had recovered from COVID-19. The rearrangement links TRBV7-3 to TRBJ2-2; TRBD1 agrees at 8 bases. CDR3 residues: CASSLFRPPGQVSFFSTGELFF. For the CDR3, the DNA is TGTGCCAGCAGCTTATTTCGACCCCCGGGACAGGTCTCTTTTTTTTCGACCGGGGAGCTGTTTTTT.